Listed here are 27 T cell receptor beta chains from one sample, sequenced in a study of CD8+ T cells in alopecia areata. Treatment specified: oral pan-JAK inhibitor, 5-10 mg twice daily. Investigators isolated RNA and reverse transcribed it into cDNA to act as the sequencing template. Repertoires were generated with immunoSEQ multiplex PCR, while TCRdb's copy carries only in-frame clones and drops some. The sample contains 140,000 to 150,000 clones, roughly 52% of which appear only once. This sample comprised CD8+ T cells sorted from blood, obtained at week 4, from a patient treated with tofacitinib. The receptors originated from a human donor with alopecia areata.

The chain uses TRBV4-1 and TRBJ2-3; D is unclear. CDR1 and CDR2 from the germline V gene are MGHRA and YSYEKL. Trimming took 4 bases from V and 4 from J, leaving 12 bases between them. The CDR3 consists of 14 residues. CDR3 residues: CASSRVERPDTQYF. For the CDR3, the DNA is TGCGCCAGCAGCCGCGTCGAGAGGCCAGATACGCAGTATTTT.

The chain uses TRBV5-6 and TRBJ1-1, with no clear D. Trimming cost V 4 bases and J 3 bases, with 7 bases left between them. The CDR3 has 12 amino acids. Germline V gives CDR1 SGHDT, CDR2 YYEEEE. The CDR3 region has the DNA TGTGCCAGCAGCGCCGACTACACTGAAGCTTTCTTT. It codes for CASSADYTEAFF.

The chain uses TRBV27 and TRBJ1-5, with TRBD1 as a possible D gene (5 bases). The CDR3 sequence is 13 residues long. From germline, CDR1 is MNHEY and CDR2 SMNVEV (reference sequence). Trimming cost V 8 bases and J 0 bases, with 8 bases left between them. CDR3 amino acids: CASGTDSNQPQHF. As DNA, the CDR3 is TGTGCCAGCGGGACGGATAGCAATCAGCCCCAGCATTTT.

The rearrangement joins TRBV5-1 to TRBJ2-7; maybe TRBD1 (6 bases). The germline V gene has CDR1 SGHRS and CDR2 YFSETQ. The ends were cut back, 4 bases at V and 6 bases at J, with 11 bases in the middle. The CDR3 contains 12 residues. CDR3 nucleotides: TGCGCCAGCAGCGAACAGGGACCCGAGCAGTACTTC. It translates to CASSEQGPEQYF.

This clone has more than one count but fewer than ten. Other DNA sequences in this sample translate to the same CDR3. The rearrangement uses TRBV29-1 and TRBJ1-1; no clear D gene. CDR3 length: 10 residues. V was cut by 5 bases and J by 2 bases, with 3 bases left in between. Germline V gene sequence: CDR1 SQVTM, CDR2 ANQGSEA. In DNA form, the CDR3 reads TGCAGCGTTTTTAACACTGAAGCTTTCTTT. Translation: CSVFNTEAFF.

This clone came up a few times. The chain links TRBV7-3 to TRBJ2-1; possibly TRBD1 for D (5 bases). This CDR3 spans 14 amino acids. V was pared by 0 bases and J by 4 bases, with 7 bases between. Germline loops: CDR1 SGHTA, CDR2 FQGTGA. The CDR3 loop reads CASSLTDKYNEQFF. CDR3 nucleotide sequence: TGTGCCAGCAGCTTAACGGACAAATACAATGAGCAGTTCTTC.

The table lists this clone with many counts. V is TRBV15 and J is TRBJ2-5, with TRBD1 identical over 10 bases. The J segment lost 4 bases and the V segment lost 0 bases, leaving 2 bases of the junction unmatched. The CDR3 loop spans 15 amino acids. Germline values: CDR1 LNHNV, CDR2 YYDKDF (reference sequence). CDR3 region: CATSRETGGAETQYF. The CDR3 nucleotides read TGTGCCACCAGCAGAGAGACAGGGGGCGCAGAGACCCAGTACTTC.

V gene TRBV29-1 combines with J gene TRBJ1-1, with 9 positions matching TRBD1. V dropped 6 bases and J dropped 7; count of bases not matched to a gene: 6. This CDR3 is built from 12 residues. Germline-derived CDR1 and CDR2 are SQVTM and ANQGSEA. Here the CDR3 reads CSVLDRGFEAFF. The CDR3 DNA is TGCAGCGTCCTGGACAGGGGTTTTGAAGCTTTCTTT.

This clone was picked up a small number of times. CDR3 coding DNA: TGTGCCAGCAGTTACCTGGGGACTGAAGCTTTCTTT. It codes for CASSYLGTEAFF. V usage is TRBV6-5 and J usage is TRBJ1-1; D is unresolved. This CDR3 is built from 12 residues. Trimming took 2 bases from V and 5 from J, leaving 6 bases between them. The germline V gene has CDR1 MNHEY and CDR2 SVGAGI.

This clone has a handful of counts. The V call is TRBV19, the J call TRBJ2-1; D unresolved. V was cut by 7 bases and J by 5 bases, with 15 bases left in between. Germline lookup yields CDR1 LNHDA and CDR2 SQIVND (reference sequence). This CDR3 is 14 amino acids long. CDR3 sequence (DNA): TGTGCCAGTAACGATTGGGGTATCAACAATGAGCAGTTCTTC. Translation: CASNDWGINNEQFF. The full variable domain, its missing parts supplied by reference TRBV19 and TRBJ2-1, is DGGITQSPKYLFRKEGQNVTLSCEQNLNHDAMYWYRQDPGQGLRLIYYSQIVNDFQKGDIAEGYSVSREKKESFPLTVTSAQKNPTAFYLCASNDWGINNEQFFGPGTRLTVL.

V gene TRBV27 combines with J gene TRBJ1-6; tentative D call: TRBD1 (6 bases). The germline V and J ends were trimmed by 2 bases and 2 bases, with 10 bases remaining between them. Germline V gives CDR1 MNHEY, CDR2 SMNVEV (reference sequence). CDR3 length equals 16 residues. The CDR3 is CASSLGRGTYNSPLHF. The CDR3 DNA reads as TGTGCCAGCAGTTTAGGCAGGGGCACCTATAATTCACCCCTCCACTTT.

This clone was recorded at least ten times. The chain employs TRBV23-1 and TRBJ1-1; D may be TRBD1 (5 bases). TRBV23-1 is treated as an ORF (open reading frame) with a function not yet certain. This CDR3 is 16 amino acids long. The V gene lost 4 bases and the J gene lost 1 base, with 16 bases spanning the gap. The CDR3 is CASSLRGLGENTEAFF. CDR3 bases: TGCGCCAGCAGTCTTAGGGGCTTGGGGGAGAACACTGAAGCTTTCTTT.

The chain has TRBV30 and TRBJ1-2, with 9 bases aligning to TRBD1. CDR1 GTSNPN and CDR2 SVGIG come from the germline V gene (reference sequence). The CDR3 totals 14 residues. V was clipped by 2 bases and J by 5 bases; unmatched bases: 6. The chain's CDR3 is CAWSTRTGDYGYTF. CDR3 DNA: TGTGCCTGGAGTACCCGGACAGGGGATTATGGCTACACCTTC.

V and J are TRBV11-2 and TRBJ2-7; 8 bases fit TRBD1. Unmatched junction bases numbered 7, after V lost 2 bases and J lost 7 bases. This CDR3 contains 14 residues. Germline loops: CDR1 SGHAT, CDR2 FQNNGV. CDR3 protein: CASSLTGQGGEQYF. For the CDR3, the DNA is TGTGCCAGCAGCTTAACAGGACAGGGTGGAGAGCAGTACTTC.

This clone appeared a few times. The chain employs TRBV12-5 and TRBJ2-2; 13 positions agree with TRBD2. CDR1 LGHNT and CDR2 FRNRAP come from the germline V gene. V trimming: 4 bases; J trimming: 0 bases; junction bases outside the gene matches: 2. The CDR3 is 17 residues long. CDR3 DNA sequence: TGTGCTAGTGGTTCGGGACTAGCGGGGACGAACACCGGGGAGCTGTTTTTT. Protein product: CASGSGLAGTNTGELFF. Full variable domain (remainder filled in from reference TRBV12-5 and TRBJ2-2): DARVTQTPRHKVTEMGQEVTMRCQPILGHNTVFWYRQTMMQGLELLAYFRNRAPLDDSGMPKDRFSAEMPDATLATLKIQPSEPRDSAVYFCASGSGLAGTNTGELFFGEGSRLTVL.

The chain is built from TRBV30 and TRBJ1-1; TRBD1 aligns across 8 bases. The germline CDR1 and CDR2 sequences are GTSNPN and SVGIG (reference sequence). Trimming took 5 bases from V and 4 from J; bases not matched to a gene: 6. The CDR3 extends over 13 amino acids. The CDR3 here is CAWGQGRGTEAFF. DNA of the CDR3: TGTGCCTGGGGACAGGGACGAGGCACTGAAGCTTTCTTT.

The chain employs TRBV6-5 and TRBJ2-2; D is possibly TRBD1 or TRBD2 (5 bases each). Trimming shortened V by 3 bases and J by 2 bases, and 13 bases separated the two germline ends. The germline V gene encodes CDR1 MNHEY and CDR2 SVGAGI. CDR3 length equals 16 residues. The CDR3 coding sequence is TGTGCCAGCAGTTATGACCCGGGACCTAACACCGGGGAGCTGTTTTTT. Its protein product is CASSYDPGPNTGELFF.

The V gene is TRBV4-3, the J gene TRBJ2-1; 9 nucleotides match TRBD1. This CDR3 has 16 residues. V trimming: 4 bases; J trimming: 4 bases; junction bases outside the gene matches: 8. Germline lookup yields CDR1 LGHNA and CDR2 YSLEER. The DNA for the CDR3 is TGCGCCAGCAGCCCAGTCGGGACAGGGACGTACAATGAGCAGTTCTTC. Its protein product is CASSPVGTGTYNEQFF.

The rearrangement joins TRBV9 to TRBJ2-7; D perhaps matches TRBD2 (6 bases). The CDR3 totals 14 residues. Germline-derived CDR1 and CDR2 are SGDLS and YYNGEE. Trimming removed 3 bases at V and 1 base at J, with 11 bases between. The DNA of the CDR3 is TGTGCCAGCAGCGCCGGGGACTTGTCCTACGAGCAGTACTTC. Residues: CASSAGDLSYEQYF.

CDR3 DNA sequence: TGTGCCAGCAGTGGTCAGGCCGGGGAGCTGTTTTTT. It yields the protein CASSGQAGELFF. The V call is TRBV6-6, the J call TRBJ2-2; D is unclear. The CDR3 covers 12 residues. CDR1 is MNHNY and CDR2 is SVGAGI in the germline V gene (reference sequence). Deletions cut 5 bases from V and 6 bases from J, with 7 bases between.

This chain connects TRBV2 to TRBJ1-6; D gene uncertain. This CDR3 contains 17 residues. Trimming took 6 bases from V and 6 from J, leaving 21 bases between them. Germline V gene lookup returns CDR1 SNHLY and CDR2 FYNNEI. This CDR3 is CASRIVRRSIFNSPLHF. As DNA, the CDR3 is TGTGCCAGCAGGATCGTGAGACGGAGTATCTTTAATTCACCCCTCCACTTT.

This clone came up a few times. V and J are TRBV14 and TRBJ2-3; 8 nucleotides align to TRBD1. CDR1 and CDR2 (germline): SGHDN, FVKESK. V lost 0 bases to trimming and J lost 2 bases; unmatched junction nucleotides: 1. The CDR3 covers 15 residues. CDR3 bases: TGTGCCAGCAGCCAAGAGACAGGGGTCACAGATACGCAGTATTTT. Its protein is CASSQETGVTDTQYF.

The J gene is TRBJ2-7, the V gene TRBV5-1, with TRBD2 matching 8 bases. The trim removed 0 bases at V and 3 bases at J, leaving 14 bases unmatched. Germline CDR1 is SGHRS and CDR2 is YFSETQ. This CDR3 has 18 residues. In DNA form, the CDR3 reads TGCGCCAGCAGCTTGGGACAAGGACTAGCCTGGATCGTCTACGAGCAGTACTTC. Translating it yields CASSLGQGLAWIVYEQYF.

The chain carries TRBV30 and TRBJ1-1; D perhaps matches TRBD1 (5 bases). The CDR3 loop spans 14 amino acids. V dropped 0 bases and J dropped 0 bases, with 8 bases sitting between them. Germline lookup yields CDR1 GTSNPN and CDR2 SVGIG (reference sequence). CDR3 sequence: CAWSVRGMNTEAFF. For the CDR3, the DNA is TGTGCCTGGAGTGTACGGGGGATGAACACTGAAGCTTTCTTT.

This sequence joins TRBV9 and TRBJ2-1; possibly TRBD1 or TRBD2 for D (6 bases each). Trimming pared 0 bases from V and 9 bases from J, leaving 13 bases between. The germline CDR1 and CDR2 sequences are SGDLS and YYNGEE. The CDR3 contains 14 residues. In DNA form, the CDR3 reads TGTGCCAGCAGCGTAGGAGGGGGGTTTAGTGAGCAGTTCTTC. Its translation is CASSVGGGFSEQFF.

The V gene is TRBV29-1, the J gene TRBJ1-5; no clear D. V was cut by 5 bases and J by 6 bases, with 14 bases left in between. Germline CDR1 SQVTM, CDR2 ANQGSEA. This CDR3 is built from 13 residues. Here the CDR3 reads CSVLWGRGQPQHF. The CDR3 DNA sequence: TGCAGCGTTCTTTGGGGTCGGGGTCAGCCCCAGCATTTT.

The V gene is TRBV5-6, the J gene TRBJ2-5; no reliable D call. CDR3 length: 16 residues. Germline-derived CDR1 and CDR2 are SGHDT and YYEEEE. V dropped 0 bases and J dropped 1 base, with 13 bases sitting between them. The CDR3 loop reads CASSLASAGLQETQYF. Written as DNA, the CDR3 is TGTGCCAGCAGCTTGGCTTCCGCAGGTCTCCAAGAGACCCAGTACTTC.